This T cell receptor beta chain comes out of a study of T-cell memory formation after mild COVID-19. Study-wide background: The TCR clusters were mostly specific to one donor. The study's findings and limits: Memory sampled before infection contained some responding clones, suggesting cross-reactive memory joined. CD4+ clones that contracted lay mainly in CM and EM; CD8+ ones lay in EMRA.

This clonotype occurred a few times. The antigen is unknown. The CDR3 sequence is 15 residues long. V was pared by 6 bases and J by 4 bases, with 10 bases of the junction left unmatched. 5'RACE primed at constant segments yielded TCR alpha and TCR beta cDNA libraries bearing sample barcodes and UMIs. One entry per CDR3 protein, called by TCRdb with MiXCR from the 5' RACE reads. Here the sample spans about 140,000 distinct CDR3 sequences, 14% to 15% being singletons. The chain combines TRBV12-3 or TRBV12-4 with TRBJ2-7; TRBD2 agrees at 9 bases. The clonotype originates from an adult woman who had mild COVID-19 (a few samples of this study predate the infection). Cell type and time point are not known. The specimen was PBMCs or a T cell subset sorted from them (not recorded which). This chain's CDR3 is CASSQLAGIGYEQYF. The CDR3 nucleotides are TGTGCCAGCAGCCAACTAGCGGGCATTGGGTACGAGCAGTACTTC.